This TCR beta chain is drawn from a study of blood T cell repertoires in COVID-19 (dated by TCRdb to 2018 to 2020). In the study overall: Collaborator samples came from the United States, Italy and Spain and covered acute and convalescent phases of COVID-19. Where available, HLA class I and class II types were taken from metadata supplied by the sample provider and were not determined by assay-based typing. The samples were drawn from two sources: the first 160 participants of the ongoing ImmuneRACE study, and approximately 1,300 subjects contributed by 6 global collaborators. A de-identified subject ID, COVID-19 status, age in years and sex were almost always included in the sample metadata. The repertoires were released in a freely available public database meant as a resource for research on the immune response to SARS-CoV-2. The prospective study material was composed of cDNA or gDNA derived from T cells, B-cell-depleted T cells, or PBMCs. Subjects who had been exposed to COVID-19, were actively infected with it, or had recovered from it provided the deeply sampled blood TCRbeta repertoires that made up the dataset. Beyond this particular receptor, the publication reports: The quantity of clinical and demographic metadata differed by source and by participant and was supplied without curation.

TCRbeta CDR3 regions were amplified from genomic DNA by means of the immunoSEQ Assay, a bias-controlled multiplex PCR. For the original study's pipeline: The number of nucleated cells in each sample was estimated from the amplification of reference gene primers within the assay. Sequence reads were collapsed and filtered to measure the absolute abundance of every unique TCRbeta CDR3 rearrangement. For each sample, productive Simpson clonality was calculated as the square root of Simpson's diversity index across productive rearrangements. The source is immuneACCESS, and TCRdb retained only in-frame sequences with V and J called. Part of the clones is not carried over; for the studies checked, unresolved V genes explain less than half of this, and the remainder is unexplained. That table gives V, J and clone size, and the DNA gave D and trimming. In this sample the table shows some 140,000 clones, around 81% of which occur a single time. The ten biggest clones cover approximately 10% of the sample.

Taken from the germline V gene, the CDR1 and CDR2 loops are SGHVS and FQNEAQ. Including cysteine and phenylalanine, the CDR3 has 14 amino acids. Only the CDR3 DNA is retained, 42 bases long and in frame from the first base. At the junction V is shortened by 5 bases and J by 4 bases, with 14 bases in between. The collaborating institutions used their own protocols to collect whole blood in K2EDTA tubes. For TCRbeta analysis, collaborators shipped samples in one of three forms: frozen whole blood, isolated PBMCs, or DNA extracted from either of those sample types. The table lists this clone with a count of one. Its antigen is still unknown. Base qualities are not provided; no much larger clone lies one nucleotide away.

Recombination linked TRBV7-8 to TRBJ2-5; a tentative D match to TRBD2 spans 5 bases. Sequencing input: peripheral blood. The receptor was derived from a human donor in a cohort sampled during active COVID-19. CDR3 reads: CASSGARGTETQYF. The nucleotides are TGTGCCAGCAGCGGAGCTCGGGGAACAGAGACCCAGTACTTC.